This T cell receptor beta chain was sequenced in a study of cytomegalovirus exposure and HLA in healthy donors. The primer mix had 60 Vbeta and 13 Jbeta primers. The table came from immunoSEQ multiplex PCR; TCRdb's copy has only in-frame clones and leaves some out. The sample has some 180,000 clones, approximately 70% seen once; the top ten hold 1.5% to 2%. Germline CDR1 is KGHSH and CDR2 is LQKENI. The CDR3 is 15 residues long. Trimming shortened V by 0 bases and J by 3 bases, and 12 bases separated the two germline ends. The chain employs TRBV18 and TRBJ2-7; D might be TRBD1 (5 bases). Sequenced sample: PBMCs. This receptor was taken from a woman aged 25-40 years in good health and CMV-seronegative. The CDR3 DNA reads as TGTGCCAGCTCACCACCCTCTGGACAAAGCTACGAGCAGTACTTC. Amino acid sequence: CASSPPSGQSYEQYF.